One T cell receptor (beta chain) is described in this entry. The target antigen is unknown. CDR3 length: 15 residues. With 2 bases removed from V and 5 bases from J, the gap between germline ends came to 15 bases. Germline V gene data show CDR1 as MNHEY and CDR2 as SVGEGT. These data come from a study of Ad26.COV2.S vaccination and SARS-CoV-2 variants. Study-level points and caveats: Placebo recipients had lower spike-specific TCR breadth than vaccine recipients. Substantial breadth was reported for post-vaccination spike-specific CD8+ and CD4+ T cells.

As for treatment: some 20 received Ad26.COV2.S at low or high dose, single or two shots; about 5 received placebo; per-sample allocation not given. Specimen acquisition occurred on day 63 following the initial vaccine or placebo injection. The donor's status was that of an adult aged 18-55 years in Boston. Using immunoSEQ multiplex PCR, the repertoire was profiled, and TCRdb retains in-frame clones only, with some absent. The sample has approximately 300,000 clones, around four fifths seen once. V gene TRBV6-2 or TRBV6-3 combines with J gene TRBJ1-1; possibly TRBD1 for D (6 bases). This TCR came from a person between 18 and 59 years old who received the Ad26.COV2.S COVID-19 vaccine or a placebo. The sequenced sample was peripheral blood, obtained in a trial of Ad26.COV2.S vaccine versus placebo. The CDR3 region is CASSYAHGGRTEAFF. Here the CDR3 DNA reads TGTGCCAGCAGTTACGCTCATGGGGGGCGGACTGAAGCTTTCTTT.